This note documents a single T cell receptor (beta chain) sequence. The sample originates from a study of blood T cell repertoires in COVID-19. In the study's own analysis: Reference gene primer amplification gave nucleated cell count estimates. Clones were read by immunoSEQ multiplex PCR, and TCRdb kept only the in-frame ones, dropping some. V, J and clone size derive from that table, while D and trimming were established from the DNA sequence. The table records under 85,000 clones, roughly 80% of them present only once. V shed 8 bases and J shed 6 bases, with 11 bases lying between them. CDR1 SGHVS and CDR2 FQNEAQ come from the germline V gene. The CDR3 is made up of 11 amino acids.

This TCR derives from a man between 25 and 39 years old with COVID-19, enrolled during active disease. The V and J genes are TRBV7-8 and TRBJ2-7; D uncertain. Sequencing was carried out using peripheral blood. The DNA of the CDR3 is TGTGCCAGCGGCCAGGCAGGCGAGCAGTACTTC. The encoded protein is CASGQAGEQYF. The full variable domain, in which reference TRBV7-8 and TRBJ2-7 provide the parts outside the CDR3, is GAGVSQSPRYKVAKRGQDVALRCDPISGHVSLFWYQQALGQGPEFLTYFQNEAQLDKSGLPSDRFFAERPEGSVSTLKIQRTQQEDSAVYLCASGQAGEQYFGPGTRLTVT.